The source of this T cell receptor (beta chain) is a study of CD8+CD57+ T cells in acquired aplastic anemia (dated by TCRdb to between 2017 and 2018). Regarding the study in general: On average, sorted CD4+ and CD8+ cells yielded around 3.5 ug of extracted DNA, with a range of roughly 0.17 to 30 ug. Mean read counts for healthy donor samples were 10 million to 10.8 million for CD4+ cells and roughly 12 million for CD8+ cells. What the authors observed across the whole study: Although roughly 29 CD8+ CDR3 sequences were shared by patients and controls, these sequences appeared highly expressed in patients and within the immunodominant clones of patients. No significant difference in CD8+ Simpson's diversity was found between patients and healthy controls (P=0.060).

From a lookup of the germline V gene, CDR1 and CDR2 are SGHRS and YFSETQ. From the cysteine up to the phenylalanine, the CDR3 has a length of 15 residues. The sequence is cut down to CDR3 DNA, 45 bases in frame from base 1. The junction shows trimming of 0 bases on V and 9 bases on J, plus 13 bases between the germline ends. The study deep-sequenced TCR repertoires of sorted CD4+ and CD8+ blood T cells from severe aplastic anemia patients and healthy subjects. Ficoll-Paque density gradient centrifugation was used to isolate peripheral blood mononuclear cells. Before DNA was extracted, CD4+ and CD8+ T cells were sorted using either FACS or magnetic beads. Worth noting for this clonotype: It has no known antigen specificity. Base qualities are missing; no much larger clone stands one base away.

Genomic DNA was used as template for profiling of TCR beta VDJ combinations and CDR3 sequences. TCR repertoire sequencing was run on an Illumina HiSeq 2000. On the study's bioinformatics: TRBV/TRBJ rearrangement plots, CDR3 size and DJ length profiles, and Simpson's diversity index were used to evaluate the repertoires. The most abundant DNA sequence in the deep sequencing data was taken as the immunodominant clone. CDR3 amino acid sequences were checked for sharing between subjects and were compared against published repertoires and the VDJdb database. TCRdb cleaned the public reads at Q25 with fastp, built clones with MiXCR and kept in-frame beta chains. Every CDR3 protein is listed once, alongside the most common genes and DNA of its rows. TCRdb's processing, not the authors', yielded these V and J calls. This sample is represented by fewer than 250,000 distinct CDR3 sequences; roughly 56% of them were singletons. Of the sample, 15% to 20% falls within the top ten clones.

This sequence was found in a human donor in good health, serving as a control. The chain is assembled from TRBV5-1 and TRBJ1-6, with no confidently assigned D gene. The sample taken for sequencing was sorted CD4+, CD8+, or CD8+CD57+ T cells (not recorded which) from PBMCs. At the DNA level, the sequence is TGCGCCAGCAGCTTGGATCCAGGTGGTAGTTCACCCCTCCACTTT. The translation is CASSLDPGGSSPLHF.